This TCR beta chain stems from a study of Graves' ophthalmopathy and Graves' hyperthyroidism (dated by TCRdb to between 2018 and 2020). The study in broad terms: Peripheral blood was collected at initial diagnosis, prior to any treatment. To explore V-J signatures that separate ophthalmopathy from hyperthyroidism, a discovery set of approximately 100 patients was enrolled, consisting of 40 to 45 with ophthalmopathy and about 60 with stable hyperthyroidism. After sampling, hyperthyroidism patients received methimazole starting at 30 mg daily, and ophthalmopathy patients received high-dose intravenous methylprednisolone. T-cell repertoires of thyroid tissue and blood were compared in more than five hyperthyroidism patients. In total, around 140 blood samples were TCR-sequenced: approximately 42 ophthalmopathy, under 80 hyperthyroidism and roughly 17 hyperthyroidism-to-ophthalmopathy patients. TCR beta repertoire signatures were used to distinguish Graves' ophthalmopathy from Graves' hyperthyroidism and to predict progression to ophthalmopathy. The independent validation cohort included 20 or so hyperthyroidism patients plus 17 patients who later progressed from hyperthyroidism to ophthalmopathy.

In the case of this clonotype: Its antigen specificity is not known. Base-call qualities are not available, and no considerably larger clone is one nucleotide away.

Beyond this particular receptor, the publication reports: Most of the expanded thyroid clonotypes with a frequency above 0.001 were also detected in blood, and it was suggested that the thyroid immune response may be reflected by blood repertoires. In cross-validation, the 13-signature model distinguished ophthalmopathy from stable hyperthyroidism with 85% to 90% sensitivity and roughly 81% specificity, and in the test set the corresponding values were about 80% and 75%. Sample size was not statistically predetermined, and group allocation was not concealed from the investigators. In validation, the model predicted ophthalmopathy progression with 55% to 71% sensitivity and roughly 78% specificity; 12 predicted patients were CT-confirmed with GO in a median of approximately six months.

Ophthalmopathy patients had moderately to severely active disease, Clinical Activity Score of at least 3, NOSPECS grade of at least 4, and disease duration under 3 months. Patients with other autoimmune diseases, uncontrolled infections, pregnancy or lactation were excluded from the study. Clinical symptoms, serum thyroxine, TRAb, thyroid ultrasound and orbital computed tomography formed the basis of the diagnosis. Ficoll-Paque density gradient centrifugation was used to isolate PBMCs from around 9.1 ml of fresh peripheral blood. Total RNA was extracted using Trizol reagent, and RNA quality was checked on an Agilent 2100 Bioanalyzer. For repertoire sequencing, TCR beta CDR3 regions were amplified from RNA transcripts. A first-round RT-PCR used HTBI primers with the Qiagen OneStep RT-PCR kit, followed by a second-round multiplex PCR, size selection and purification. Sequencing of the libraries was carried out on an Illumina HiSeq2000 in paired-end mode with 100 bp reads. In the source study's methods: SOAPnuke was used for read processing, and reads with adapters, uncalled bases, a mean Phred below 15, or no exact constant-primer or identifier match were discarded. High-quality paired reads were merged with COPE v1.2.5. Each unique nucleotide sequence was treated as a clonotype, and MiTCR v1.1 was used to align the clonotypes to the IMGT TRB V, D and J references. Only V-J combinations with frequency above 0.0001 were analysed, covering approximately 99% of repertoires. For each V-J combination, a TCR clonal expansion and chaos score was defined as F50 clonal expansion divided by the chaos observed in the TCRdist matrix. Welch's t-statistics and random forest were used to reduce the features to around 13 V-J combinations, which were then used as input to a naive Bayes classifier. The Morisita-Horn index was used to measure how similar the thyroid and blood repertoires were. TCRdb's own reprocessing of the public reads used fastp at Q25 and MiXCR and kept productive beta chains. Each CDR3 protein appears once, grouped with its most common genes and DNA. For this entry, the V and J calls and clone size follow TCRdb and not the study's own pipeline. A total of about 660,000 distinct CDR3 sequences appear in this sample, about two fifths of them only once. The ten largest account for around 3.3% of the sample.

This clonotype originated in an adult man with Graves' ophthalmopathy. Material: peripheral blood.

The CDR3 in this case is CASSEDRGTQETQYF. The sequenced DNA is TGTGCCAGCAGTGAAGACAGAGGGACTCAAGAGACCCAGTACTTC. The receptor chain draws on TRBV25-1 and TRBJ2-5; the best D guess is TRBD2, with 6 bases matching. Trimming at the junction amounts to 2 bases on V and 2 bases on J, and the germline ends lie 12 bases apart. CDR1 and CDR2, per the germline V gene, are MGHDK and SYGVNS. The CDR3 goes from the cysteine to the phenylalanine over 15 residues. The entry retains the CDR3 DNA only, 45 bases that are in frame from base 1.